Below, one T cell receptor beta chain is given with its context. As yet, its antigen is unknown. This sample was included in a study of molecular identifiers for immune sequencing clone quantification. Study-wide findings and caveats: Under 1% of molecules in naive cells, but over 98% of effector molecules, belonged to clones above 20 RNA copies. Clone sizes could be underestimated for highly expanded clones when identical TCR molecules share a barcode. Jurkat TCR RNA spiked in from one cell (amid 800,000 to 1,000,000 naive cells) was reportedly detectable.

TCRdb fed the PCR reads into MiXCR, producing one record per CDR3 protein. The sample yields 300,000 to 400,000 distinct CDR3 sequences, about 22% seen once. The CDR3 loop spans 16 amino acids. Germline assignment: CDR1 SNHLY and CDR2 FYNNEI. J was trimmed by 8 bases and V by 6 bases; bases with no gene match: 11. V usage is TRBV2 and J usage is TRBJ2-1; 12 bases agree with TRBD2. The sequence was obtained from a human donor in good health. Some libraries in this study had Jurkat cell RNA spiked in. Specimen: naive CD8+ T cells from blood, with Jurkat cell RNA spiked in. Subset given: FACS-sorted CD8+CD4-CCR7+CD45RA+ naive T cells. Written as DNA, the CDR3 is TGTGCCAGCAGCCCAGGACTAGCGGGAATGGTGGATGAGCAGTTCTTC. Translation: CASSPGLAGMVDEQFF.